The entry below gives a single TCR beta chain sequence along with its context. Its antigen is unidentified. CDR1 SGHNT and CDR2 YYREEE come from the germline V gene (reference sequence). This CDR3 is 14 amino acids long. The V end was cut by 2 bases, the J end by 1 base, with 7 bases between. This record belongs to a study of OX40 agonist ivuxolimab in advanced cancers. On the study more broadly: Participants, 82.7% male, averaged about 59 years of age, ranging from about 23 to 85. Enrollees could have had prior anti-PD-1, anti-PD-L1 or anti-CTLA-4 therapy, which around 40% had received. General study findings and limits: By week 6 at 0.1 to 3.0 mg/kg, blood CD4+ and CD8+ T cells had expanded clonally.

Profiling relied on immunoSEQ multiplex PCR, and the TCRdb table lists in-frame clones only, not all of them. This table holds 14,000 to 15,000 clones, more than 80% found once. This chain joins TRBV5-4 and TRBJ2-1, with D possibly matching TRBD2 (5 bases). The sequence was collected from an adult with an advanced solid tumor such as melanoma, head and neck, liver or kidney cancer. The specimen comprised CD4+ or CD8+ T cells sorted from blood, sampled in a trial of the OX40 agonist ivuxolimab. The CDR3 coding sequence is TGTGCCAGCAGCTTAGTAGCGTCCTACAATGAGCAGTTCTTC. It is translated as CASSLVASYNEQFF.